The 20 T cell receptor beta chains below come from one sample, sequenced in a study of blood T cells in healthy people across ages. A second about 7 to 11 cycle PCR used barcoded and J-beta primers. TCRdb re-called the 5' RACE reads through MiXCR, storing one row per CDR3 protein. The sample lists 450,000 to 700,000 distinct CDR3 sequences, 25% to 30% occurring once. The material sequenced was blood. These receptor sequences come from a woman in her 70s in good health.

This sequence joins TRBV28 and TRBJ2-3, with D unresolved. The CDR3 consists of 14 residues. Germline loops: CDR1 MDHEN, CDR2 SYDVKM. Trimming removed 7 bases from V and 0 bases from J, with 11 bases in between. The CDR3 here is CASTAWMSTDTQYF. As DNA, the CDR3 is TGTGCCAGCACGGCATGGATGAGCACAGATACGCAGTATTTT.

In its sample, this clonotype was seen a few times. CDR3 bases: TGCAGTGCTAGAGATCCCGAGGGCCCGAACACTGAAGCTTTCTTT. Translation gives CSARDPEGPNTEAFF. This chain connects TRBV20-1 to TRBJ1-1; D remains unclear. In germline, CDR1 is DFQATT, CDR2 SNEGSKA (reference sequence). CDR3 length: 15 amino acids. The V and J ends lost 0 bases and 1 base respectively, with 12 bases between them.

The chain is built from TRBV30 and TRBJ1-3, with 8 nucleotides matching TRBD1. The CDR3 has 15 residues. Trimming at V came to 0 bases and at J to 7 bases, leaving 8 bases not matched to a gene. The germline CDR1 and CDR2 sequences are GTSNPN and SVGIG (reference sequence). The DNA of the CDR3 is TGTGCCTGGAGTGTAACACAAAACAGGGGGAACACCATATATTTT. It yields the protein CAWSVTQNRGNTIYF. Drawing the rest from reference TRBV30 and TRBJ1-3, the complete variable domain is SQTIHQWPATLVQPVGSPLSLECTVEGTSNPNLYWYRQAAGRGLQLLFYSVGIGQISSEVPQNLSASRPQDRQFILSSKKLLLSDSGFYLCAWSVTQNRGNTIYFGEGSWLTVV.

This clonotype has a count of ten or more. In DNA form, the CDR3 reads TGTGCCAGCAGTCCTAAACCAAGCGGGAGATTCTACAATGAGCAGTTCTTC. Amino acid sequence: CASSPKPSGRFYNEQFF. The chain links TRBV27 to TRBJ2-1; 8 bases agree with TRBD2. Looked up from germline, CDR1 is MNHEY and CDR2 is SMNVEV (reference sequence). CDR3 length equals 17 residues. V gave up 5 bases and J gave up 3 bases; unmatched junction bases: 12.

Here the CDR3 DNA reads TGTGCCATCAGCTGGTCGGGTTCTAATGAAAAACTGTTTTTT. Residues: CAISWSGSNEKLFF. The genes are TRBV10-3 and TRBJ1-4; no firm D call. V lost 6 bases to trimming and J lost 3 bases, with 11 bases between them. The CDR3 contains 14 residues. Germline CDR1 is ENHRY and CDR2 is SYGVKD.

Regarding this clonotype: A junction boundary mismatches the germline segment, possibly from a read error. This chain links TRBV7-2 with TRBJ1-1; D remains ambiguous. The CDR3 runs to 13 residues. Germline CDR1 is SGHTA and CDR2 is FQGNSA. This CDR3 is CVSSLSTNTEAFF. CDR3 bases: TGTGTCAGCAGCTTATCGACGAACACTGAAGCTTTCTTT.

This clonotype appeared a few times. V and J are TRBV9 and TRBJ2-3; a possible D gene is TRBD2 (5 bases). The germline CDR1 and CDR2 sequences are SGDLS and YYNGEE. V dropped 0 bases and J dropped 5 bases, with 13 bases sitting between them. The CDR3 loop spans 15 amino acids. For the CDR3, the DNA is TGTGCCAGCAGCGTAGAGGCTAGCTCCGGAGATACGCAGTATTTT. Its translation: CASSVEASSGDTQYF.

This chain joins TRBV20-1 and TRBJ2-5, with a possible D match to TRBD1 (6 bases). The CDR3 runs to 14 residues. Germline lookup yields CDR1 DFQATT and CDR2 SNEGSKA (reference sequence). V lost 5 bases, J lost 5 bases, and 18 bases lay in between. The CDR3 nucleotides read TGCAGTGCTGGGGGTACAGGGACGGGTGAGACCCAGTACTTC. This codes for CSAGGTGTGETQYF.

V gene TRBV12-3 or TRBV12-4 combines with J gene TRBJ1-6; D unresolved. The V and J ends lost 5 bases and 8 bases respectively, with 4 bases between them. The CDR3 extends over 11 amino acids. The CDR3 is CASSADSPLHF. CDR3 bases: TGTGCCAGCAGTGCAGATTCACCCCTCCACTTT.

This clonotype has a single count. At one of its ends the junction is not consistent with the germline gene, which may arise from a read error. V is TRBV5-6 and J is TRBJ1-1, with 11 bases matching TRBD1. Germline CDR1 and CDR2: SGHDT and YYEEEE. This CDR3 is 16 amino acids long. This CDR3 is CASSPDRGRGLGEASF. CDR3 DNA sequence: TGTGCCAGCAGCCCGGACAGGGGGCGCGGGCTAGGTGAGGCTTCCTTT. The whole variable domain, remainder taken from reference TRBV5-6 and TRBJ1-1, is DAGVTQSPTHLIKTRGQQVTLRCSPKSGHDTVSWYQQALGQGPQFIFQYYEEEERQRGNFPDRFSGHQFPNYSSELNVNALLLGDSALYLCASSPDRGRGLGEASFGQGTRLTVV.

About this clonotype: A junction boundary mismatches the germline segment, possibly from a read error. The gene calls are TRBV9 and TRBJ2-5, with D possibly matching TRBD1 (5 bases). The CDR3 consists of 14 residues. Per germline, CDR1 SGDLS and CDR2 YYNGEE. CDR3 bases: TGTGCCAACAGCGTAAGGGGCCGGCAAGAGACCCAGTACTTC. As protein: CANSVRGRQETQYF.

There are a few counts of this clonotype. The chain has TRBV14 and TRBJ2-2; D is ambiguous. The germline V gene has CDR1 SGHDN and CDR2 FVKESK. This CDR3 is built from 14 residues. Trimming removed 1 base from V and 5 bases from J, with 8 bases in between. In DNA, the CDR3 is TGTGCCAGCAGCCAAGTGGCGGTAACCGGGGAGCTGTTTTTT. Translated: CASSQVAVTGELFF.

There are a few counts of this clonotype. Mismatch with germline at one junction end may stem from a read error. The V gene is TRBV6-1, the J gene TRBJ1-1; tentatively, D is TRBD1 (6 bases). The CDR3 is 13 residues long. Germline-derived CDR1 and CDR2 are MNHNS and SASEGT. The CDR3 DNA reads as TGTGCCAGCGGTGAGACAGGTATCGGTCGCGCTTTCTTT. This translates into CASGETGIGRAFF.

This clonotype was recorded a few times. The J gene is TRBJ2-3, the V gene TRBV10-3, with a possible D match to TRBD2 (6 bases). CDR1 ENHRY and CDR2 SYGVKD come from the germline V gene. Between the trimmed V and J ends, which lost 6 bases and 8 bases, there was a span of 21 bases. This CDR3 region has 15 residues. This CDR3 is CAIRSSNVNGGTQYF. DNA for the CDR3: TGTGCCATCAGGTCGTCGAACGTCAACGGGGGTACGCAGTATTTT.

This chain uses TRBV29-1 with TRBJ1-1, with a weak D call TRBD1 (6 bases). This CDR3 has 12 amino acids. V gave up 4 bases and J gave up 11 bases, with 17 bases separating them. The germline CDR1 and CDR2 sequences are SQVTM and ANQGSEA. CDR3 DNA sequence: TGCAGCGTTGTGCTACAGGGTTTTACTGCTTTCTTT. This codes for CSVVLQGFTAFF.

The chain links TRBV12-3 or TRBV12-4 to TRBJ1-5; D remains unclear. The CDR3 sequence is 15 residues long. The V and J ends lost 5 bases and 3 bases respectively, with 14 bases between them. The CDR3 DNA reads as TGTGCCAGCAGTAACGGCGCGGGAGACAATCAGCCCCAGCATTTT. Translation: CASSNGAGDNQPQHF.

The chain is built from TRBV12-3 or TRBV12-4 and TRBJ2-1; tentatively, D is TRBD2 (5 bases). V lost 2 bases and J 15 bases, leaving 11 bases between the germline ends. The CDR3 spans 11 residues. CDR3 coding DNA: TGTGCCAGCAGTTTAACTAGGTTGGCGTTCTTC. This codes for CASSLTRLAFF.

This clonotype was seen a few times. The rearrangement uses TRBV2 and TRBJ1-4; D unresolved. The CDR3 has 15 residues. CDR1 and CDR2 from the germline V gene are SNHLY and FYNNEI. V was trimmed by 3 bases and J by 3 bases, leaving 11 bases between them. CDR3 coding DNA: TGTGCCAGCAGTGACCGGGCCCCGCCTAATGAAAAACTGTTTTTT. This translates into CASSDRAPPNEKLFF.

This clonotype has a handful of counts. The rearrangement links TRBV24-1 to TRBJ2-1; TRBD2 matches 7 bases. Germline V gene lookup returns CDR1 KGHDR and CDR2 SFDVKD. The CDR3 sequence is 16 residues long. Losses at the gene ends were 3 bases for V and 0 bases for J; bases not matched to a gene: 4. This CDR3 reads CATSDPRDYSYNEQFF. The CDR3 nucleotides are TGTGCCACCAGTGATCCCAGGGACTACTCCTACAATGAGCAGTTCTTC.

This sequence joins TRBV6-2 or TRBV6-3 and TRBJ1-6; D perhaps matches TRBD1 (5 bases). Looked up from germline, CDR1 is MNHEY and CDR2 is SVGEGT. CDR3 length: 16 residues. The V and J ends lost 6 bases and 4 bases respectively, with 16 bases between them. CDR3 sequence: CASRYNTGPYNSPLHF. The CDR3 DNA sequence: TGTGCCAGCAGATATAATACGGGACCGTATAATTCACCCCTCCACTTT.